The 23 T cell receptor beta chains below were found in one sample sequenced in a study of patients and donors after allogeneic stem cell transplantation. MiXCR, applied by TCRdb to the RT-PCR reads, yields one record per CDR3 protein. The sample lists roughly 880,000 distinct CDR3 sequences, about 20% seen once, with roughly 6% in the top ten. Sequenced: blood, either unsorted or a sorted T cell fraction (not recorded which). Receptors were obtained from a human donor who was either an allogeneic HSCT recipient or a stem cell or donor lymphocyte infusion donor (not recorded which). It is not recorded whose cells these are; they may come from a transplant donor.

This clonotype turned up a few times. This rearrangement joins TRBV4-1 to TRBJ2-7, with 7 bases aligning to TRBD2. This CDR3 has 17 amino acids. The germline V gene encodes CDR1 MGHRA and CDR2 YSYEKL. V dropped 1 base and J dropped 2; count of bases not matched to a gene: 11. CDR3 in amino acids: CASSQVLPSGYPYEQYF. CDR3 bases: TGCGCCAGCAGCCAAGTGTTACCTAGCGGTTACCCCTACGAGCAGTACTTC.

V is TRBV12-3 or TRBV12-4 and J is TRBJ1-2; D is possibly TRBD1 (5 bases). The CDR3 has 15 residues. V dropped 2 bases and J dropped 8 bases, with 18 bases sitting between them. CDR3 protein: CASSLYAGSNGGYTF. CDR3 in DNA: TGTGCCAGCAGTTTATATGCAGGGAGTAACGGAGGCTACACCTTC.

The rearrangement links TRBV7-8 to TRBJ2-1; D is ambiguous. CDR1 is SGHVS and CDR2 is FQNEAQ in the germline V gene. Deletions cut 4 bases from V and 2 bases from J, with 12 bases between. The CDR3 sequence is 15 residues long. The CDR3 region is CASSSPLEAYNEQFF. As DNA, the CDR3 is TGTGCCAGCAGCTCTCCCCTCGAGGCCTACAATGAGCAGTTCTTC.

J is TRBJ2-2 and V is TRBV20-1; D unresolved. The CDR3 covers 14 residues. V was cut by 6 bases and J by 4 bases, with 15 bases left in between. From germline, CDR1 is DFQATT and CDR2 SNEGSKA (reference sequence). CDR3 residues: CSAPDQLFTGELFF. CDR3 nucleotide sequence: TGCAGTGCCCCGGACCAATTATTCACCGGGGAGCTGTTTTTT.

This clonotype was observed at least ten times. V is TRBV29-1 and J is TRBJ1-1, with D uncertain. The germline gives CDR1 SQVTM, CDR2 ANQGSEA. The V end was cut by 6 bases, the J end by 0 bases, with 11 bases between. The CDR3 totals 13 residues. The CDR3 DNA reads TGCAGCGTAGCCCAGTCTTTGAACACTGAAGCTTTCTTT. It yields the protein CSVAQSLNTEAFF.

The table lists this clonotype with a count of one. As DNA, the CDR3 is TGTGCCAGCAGTTTAGGCCTCCTAGCGGGGGGCCCCTCTGGGGCCAACGTCCTGACTTTC. Translation: CASSLGLLAGGPSGANVLTF. The chain carries TRBV28 and TRBJ2-6, with 11 positions matching TRBD2. The CDR3 is made up of 20 amino acids. The V gene end was trimmed by 2 bases and the J gene end by 0 bases; junction bases not matched to a gene: 9. Germline V lookup: CDR1 MDHEN, CDR2 SYDVKM.

The sample holds a few counts of this clonotype. The rearrangement joins TRBV20-1 to TRBJ1-2; D is unclear. The V gene's germline CDR1 is DFQATT and CDR2 SNEGSKA (reference sequence). V was pared by 0 bases and J by 6 bases, with 11 bases between. The CDR3 sequence is 13 residues long. Here the CDR3 reads CSARDRTVHGYTF. In DNA, the CDR3 is TGCAGTGCTAGAGATCGTACCGTCCATGGCTACACCTTC.

Only a few counts were recorded for this clonotype. The rearrangement joins TRBV24-1 to TRBJ2-2; TRBD2 matches 8 bases. This CDR3 spans 15 amino acids. V gave up 4 bases and J gave up 5 bases; unmatched junction bases: 5. Germline assignment: CDR1 KGHDR and CDR2 SFDVKD. The CDR3 DNA reads TGTGCCACCAGTGACCCCAGCGGGAGAACCGGGGAGCTGTTTTTT. This encodes CATSDPSGRTGELFF.

This sequence joins TRBV2 and TRBJ1-5; weak D call: TRBD1 (5 bases). Between the trimmed V and J ends, which lost 8 bases and 4 bases, there was a span of 12 bases. The CDR3 loop spans 13 amino acids. Germline CDR1 and CDR2: SNHLY and FYNNEI. The CDR3 protein is CASGATENQPQHF. As DNA, the CDR3 is TGTGCCAGCGGCGCGACAGAGAATCAGCCCCAGCATTTT.

This clonotype was found a few times. The chain employs TRBV29-1 and TRBJ2-5; 7 bases map to TRBD2. The CDR3 is 14 amino acids. Unmatched junction bases numbered 11, after V lost 6 bases and J lost 4 bases. CDR1 and CDR2 (germline): SQVTM, ANQGSEA. In DNA, the CDR3 is TGCAGCGTGGATCGGGCCCTAGCGGTAGAGACCCAGTACTTC. This encodes CSVDRALAVETQYF.

On this clonotype: Sequence at one end of the junction differs from germline and may be a read error. V is TRBV12-3 or TRBV12-4 and J is TRBJ1-4; D uncertain. This CDR3 has 14 residues. Here the CDR3 DNA reads TGTGCCAGCAGTCCCCTCCTCAATAATGAAAAGCTGTTTTTT. Residues: CASSPLLNNEKLFF.

The chain has TRBV5-1 and TRBJ1-3; D perhaps matches TRBD1 (6 bases). Germline CDR1 is SGHRS and CDR2 is YFSETQ. The V gene lost 0 bases and the J gene lost 4 bases, with 14 bases spanning the gap. The CDR3 spans 16 residues. The CDR3 DNA is TGCGCCAGCAGCTTGGGAACAGGGTCGGGAGGAAACACCATATATTTT. The encoded protein is CASSLGTGSGGNTIYF.

This clonotype turned up a few times. This chain links TRBV7-2 with TRBJ2-5, with D possibly matching TRBD2 (5 bases). Germline-derived CDR1 and CDR2 are SGHTA and FQGNSA. The CDR3 runs 13 residues. Trimming cost V 11 bases and J 2 bases, with 15 bases left between them. The CDR3 DNA reads TGTGCCGGAAGCCGGGGTCTGCAAGAGACCCAGTACTTC. It is translated as CAGSRGLQETQYF. Based on the CDR3 plus reference TRBV7-2 and TRBJ2-5, the full variable domain is GAGVSQSPSNKVTEKGKDVELRCDPISGHTALYWYRQSLGQGLEFLIYFQGNSAPDKSGLPSDRFSAERTGGSVSTLTIQRTQQEDSAVYLCAGSRGLQETQYFGPGTRLLVL.

A remark on this clonotype: Germline and junction disagree at one end, which may indicate a read error. The rearrangement uses TRBV20-1 and TRBJ1-6; D gene ambiguous. The germline V gene has CDR1 DFQATT and CDR2 SNEGSKA (reference sequence). The CDR3 totals 15 residues. CDR3 DNA sequence: TGCAGTGCCAGAGCTACGGGCATGAGAAATTCACCCCTCCACTTT. Protein sequence: CSARATGMRNSPLHF.

At least ten counts were recorded for this clonotype. The J gene is TRBJ2-1, the V gene TRBV12-3 or TRBV12-4; unclear D gene. This CDR3 spans 14 amino acids. Deletions cut 3 bases from V and 12 bases from J, with 18 bases between. The CDR3 DNA sequence: TGTGCCAGCAGTTTTATGAGGCCCACCTTCGGGCAGTTCTTC. Translated: CASSFMRPTFGQFF.

This clonotype was detected ten times or more. The J gene is TRBJ1-5, the V gene TRBV7-2; D is perhaps TRBD1 (6 bases). CDR3 length: 15 residues. Trimming shortened V by 5 bases and J by 1 base, and 12 bases separated the two germline ends. Germline loops: CDR1 SGHTA, CDR2 FQGNSA. CDR3 sequence: CASSLTGSSNQPQHF. The CDR3 DNA sequence: TGTGCCAGCAGCCTTACAGGGTCCAGCAATCAGCCCCAGCATTTT.

This clonotype turned up a few times. This chain links TRBV5-6 with TRBJ2-2, with D possibly being TRBD2 (5 bases). Germline assignment: CDR1 SGHDT and CDR2 YYEEEE. CDR3 size: 13 residues. V lost 7 bases and J 4 bases, leaving 11 bases between the germline ends. The CDR3 coding sequence is TGTGCCAGCGCCGTGGCGGGCACCGGGGAGCTGTTTTTT. Amino acid sequence: CASAVAGTGELFF.

Only a few counts were recorded for this clonotype. The rearrangement uses TRBV7-2 and TRBJ2-3; D not resolved. Between the trimmed V and J ends, which lost 5 bases and 7 bases, there was a span of 13 bases. This CDR3 has 13 residues. Germline CDR1 and CDR2: SGHTA and FQGNSA. DNA for the CDR3: TGTGCCAGCAGCCCTAGATCGCCGAATACGCAGTATTTT. It codes for CASSPRSPNTQYF.

This clonotype was seen a handful of times. J is TRBJ2-2 and V is TRBV5-1, with D tentatively TRBD1 or TRBD2 (5 bases each). This CDR3 has 16 residues. The germline V gene has CDR1 SGHRS and CDR2 YFSETQ. V lost 4 bases and J lost 1, with 14 bases in between. The CDR3 spells CASSNTGTVNTGELFF. For the CDR3, the DNA is TGCGCCAGCAGCAACACCGGGACCGTGAACACCGGGGAGCTGTTTTTT.

This clonotype has more than one count but fewer than ten. The chain has TRBV24-1 and TRBJ2-2; maybe TRBD1 (5 bases). The CDR3 consists of 14 residues. V shed 12 bases and J shed 3 bases, with 16 bases lying between them. The V gene's germline CDR1 is KGHDR and CDR2 SFDVKD. This CDR3 is CAVSPSGYTGELFF. The CDR3 DNA reads as TGTGCCGTATCCCCCTCAGGGTACACCGGGGAGCTGTTTTTT.

V and J are TRBV27 and TRBJ2-1; TRBD1 agrees at 9 bases. The junction had 10 bases not matched to a gene; V was cut back by 5 bases and J by 5 bases. This CDR3 spans 16 amino acids. Germline-derived CDR1 and CDR2 are MNHEY and SMNVEV (reference sequence). This CDR3 reads CASSIQDRGVDNEQFF. The CDR3 coding sequence is TGTGCCAGCAGTATCCAGGACAGGGGTGTCGACAATGAGCAGTTCTTC.

This clonotype showed up many times. The chain links TRBV5-1 to TRBJ1-1; TRBD1 is a possible D gene (5 bases). V was pared by 0 bases and J by 1 base, with 13 bases between. CDR3 length equals 16 residues. CDR1 is SGHRS, CDR2 YFSETQ, per germline. The CDR3 loop is CASSLEPGRANTEAFF. Here the CDR3 DNA reads TGCGCCAGCAGCTTGGAACCGGGGCGGGCGAACACTGAAGCTTTCTTT.

V is TRBV20-1 and J is TRBJ2-3; D gene unclear. CDR1 DFQATT and CDR2 SNEGSKA come from the germline V gene (reference sequence). The CDR3 extends over 16 amino acids. The V end lost 0 bases, the J end lost 0 bases, and 13 bases lay between the germline ends. The CDR3 DNA reads TGCAGTGCTAGAGACCCACGCCAATTAAGCACAGATACGCAGTATTTT. Translated: CSARDPRQLSTDTQYF.